Listed here is a single TCR beta chain. No antigen is known for it. The germline V gene encodes CDR1 SNHLY and CDR2 FYNNEI. Trimming took 7 bases from V and 0 from J, leaving 13 bases between them. The CDR3 is 15 amino acids. Constant-segment primers were used for 5'RACE, and the resulting TCR alpha and TCR beta cDNA libraries carried sample barcodes and UMIs. TCRdb analysed the 5' RACE reads with MiXCR anew, one entry per CDR3 protein. The table has over 300,000 distinct CDR3 sequences, less than 25% seen once. The data belong to a study of T-cell memory formation after mild COVID-19. The study's findings and limits: Clones contracting across day 15 to 85 had a balanced CD4/CD8 profile; later expanding clones leaned CD4+. Among clones peaking at day 37 in the second wave, SARS-CoV-2 specificity remained unconfirmed. There were some responding clones in pre-infection memory, which suggested that cross-reactive memory had joined.

The TCR sequence derives from a man younger than 35 who had mild COVID-19 (a few samples of this study predate the infection). Cell type and time point are not known. The material sequenced was PBMCs or a T cell subset sorted from them (not recorded which). The chain combines TRBV2 with TRBJ2-1; D remains ambiguous. Here the CDR3 reads CASMVVGDSYNEQFF. In DNA, the CDR3 is TGTGCCAGCATGGTCGTCGGCGACTCCTACAATGAGCAGTTCTTC.